The 18 T cell receptor beta chains in this list originate from one sample, sequenced in a study of blood T cells in healthy people across ages. With a J-beta primer mix and a sample-barcoded 5' primer, a second PCR ran about 6 to 11 cycles. TCRdb re-analysed the 5' RACE reads in MiXCR, keeping a single row per CDR3 protein. The profile covers about 970,000 distinct CDR3 sequences, with 51% appearing a single time and about 21% taken by the ten largest. The sequencing input was blood. Source of these receptors: a woman in her sixties or seventies in good health.

This clonotype was detected only a few times. The rearrangement links TRBV18 to TRBJ2-5; tentative D call: TRBD2 (5 bases). The CDR3 sequence is 14 residues long. CDR1 and CDR2 (germline): KGHSH, LQKENI. V was shortened by 0 bases and J by 5 bases, with 10 bases between the two germline ends. CDR3 sequence (DNA): TGTGCCAGCTCACCACCGGAGGTTGGGGAGACCCAGTACTTC. This sequence encodes CASSPPEVGETQYF.

The chain combines TRBV7-9 with TRBJ2-7; TRBD1 matches 10 bases. Germline CDR1 and CDR2: SEHNR and FQNEAQ (reference sequence). V lost 5 bases to trimming and J lost 3 bases; unmatched junction nucleotides: 13. This CDR3 is 17 amino acids long. CDR3 in DNA: TGTGCCAGCAGCCGCCAAAGAACCGGGACAGGGGACTACGAGCAGTACTTC. It encodes CASSRQRTGTGDYEQYF.

The chain couples TRBV12-3 or TRBV12-4 to TRBJ1-5; 7 positions match TRBD1. The CDR3 consists of 16 residues. The junction had 12 bases not matched to a gene; V was cut back by 3 bases and J by 7 bases. The CDR3 protein is CASSLAGQLLGQPQHF. As DNA, the CDR3 is TGTGCCAGCAGTTTGGCGGGACAGCTCCTTGGGCAGCCCCAGCATTTT.

This sequence joins TRBV20-1 and TRBJ2-1, with TRBD2 matching 10 bases. The V gene's germline CDR1 is DFQATT and CDR2 SNEGSKA (reference sequence). The J segment lost 0 bases and the V segment lost 3 bases, leaving 2 bases of the junction unmatched. The CDR3 sequence is 15 residues long. For the CDR3, the DNA is TGCAGTGCTAGGGGACTAGCGAGCTCCTACAATGAGCAGTTCTTC. It translates to CSARGLASSYNEQFF.

In its sample, this clonotype was seen once. The chain links TRBV9 to TRBJ1-2, with TRBD1 matching over 8 bases. Per the germline V gene, CDR1 is SGDLS and CDR2 is YYNGEE. V was clipped by 2 bases and J by 6 bases; unmatched bases: 12. CDR3 length equals 16 residues. This chain's CDR3 is CASSVTTNRGSDGYTF. In DNA form, the CDR3 reads TGTGCCAGCAGCGTGACTACTAACAGGGGGTCCGATGGCTACACCTTC. Using reference TRBV9 and TRBJ1-2 for the parts outside the CDR3, the full variable domain is DSGVTQTPKHLITATGQRVTLRCSPRSGDLSVYWYQQSLDQGLQFLIQYYNGEERAKGNILERFSAQQFPDLHSELNLSSLELGDSALYFCASSVTTNRGSDGYTFGSGTRLTVV.

This chain links TRBV4-1 with TRBJ2-7; 7 positions agree with TRBD1. This CDR3 comprises 15 residues. V shed 1 base and J 2 bases; nucleotides not matched to a gene: 5. Germline V gene sequence: CDR1 MGHRA, CDR2 YSYEKL. CDR3 bases: TGCGCCAGCAGCCAAGGGGGGACAGTCCCCTACGAGCAGTACTTC. Protein product: CASSQGGTVPYEQYF.

The gene calls are TRBV19 and TRBJ1-2; D is uncertain. Trimming stripped 6 bases from V and 6 bases from J, with 23 bases between. The CDR3 sequence is 16 residues long. The germline V gene has CDR1 LNHDA and CDR2 SQIVND (reference sequence). Written as DNA, the CDR3 is TGTGCCAGTAGAATCCGTGGAGCGGGAGGACGAGATGGCTACACCTTC. It codes for CASRIRGAGGRDGYTF.

V gene TRBV15 combines with J gene TRBJ2-3, with 11 positions matching TRBD2. CDR3 length: 18 amino acids. Germline V lookup: CDR1 LNHNV, CDR2 YYDKDF (reference sequence). V shed 0 bases, J shed 5 bases, and the junction held 10 bases outside the gene matches. CDR3 nucleotide sequence: TGTGCCACCAGCAGAGAGACTAAACTAGCGGGAGTTGTAGATACGCAGTATTTT. This gives the protein CATSRETKLAGVVDTQYF.

This chain uses TRBV29-1 with TRBJ1-2, with 7 bases aligning to TRBD1. V gave up 7 bases and J gave up 4 bases; unmatched junction bases: 6. This CDR3 spans 12 amino acids. CDR1 is SQVTM, CDR2 ANQGSEA, per germline. CDR3 loop: CSARDSSYGYTF. The CDR3 bases are TGCAGCGCCAGGGACAGCTCCTATGGCTACACCTTC.

The sample holds a few counts of this clonotype. The rearrangement links TRBV20-1 to TRBJ1-1, with a possible D match to TRBD1 (5 bases). The CDR3 contains 13 residues. Trimming left V 6 bases short and J 0 bases short, with 11 bases between. Germline V lookup: CDR1 DFQATT, CDR2 SNEGSKA (reference sequence). The CDR3 spells CSALGGLNTEAFF. CDR3 DNA sequence: TGCAGTGCCCTGGGGGGGTTGAACACTGAAGCTTTCTTT.

J is TRBJ2-1 and V is TRBV4-2; D assignment may be TRBD1 or TRBD2 (5 bases each). The CDR3 totals 15 residues. Looked up from germline, CDR1 is LGHNA and CDR2 is YNFKEQ. The germline V and J ends were trimmed by 3 bases and 5 bases, with 14 bases remaining between them. The CDR3 loop reads CASSQGPPDHNEQFF. The CDR3 region has the DNA TGTGCCAGCAGCCAGGGACCGCCGGATCACAATGAGCAGTTCTTC.

V is TRBV28 and J is TRBJ1-1; TRBD1 agrees at 9 bases. The germline V gene has CDR1 MDHEN and CDR2 SYDVKM. The CDR3 length is 15 residues. J gave up 5 bases and V 4 bases, and 8 bases lay outside the gene matches. DNA for the CDR3: TGTGCCAGCAGTTCCGGAATGACAGGGGGGACTGAAGCTTTCTTT. Translation gives CASSSGMTGGTEAFF.

The chain recombines TRBV6-6 with TRBJ2-5; TRBD1 aligns across 9 bases. This CDR3 is built from 15 residues. Trimming removed 3 bases from V and 2 bases from J; junction bases left unmatched: 4. Germline V gene sequence: CDR1 MNHNY, CDR2 SVGAGI (reference sequence). CDR3 in amino acids: CASSYLGTGQETQYF. Written as DNA, the CDR3 is TGTGCCAGCAGTTATCTGGGGACAGGGCAAGAGACCCAGTACTTC.

The chain combines TRBV28 with TRBJ2-1; TRBD2 matches at 15 bases. J gave up 7 bases and V 5 bases, and 6 bases lay outside the gene matches. The CDR3 covers 16 residues. Germline CDR1 reads MDHEN; CDR2 reads SYDVKM. The CDR3 loop is CASSPPGTSGRNEQFF. The CDR3 DNA follows: TGTGCCAGCAGTCCGCCGGGGACTAGCGGGAGGAATGAGCAGTTCTTC.

This chain connects TRBV20-1 to TRBJ2-1, with 12 bases fitting TRBD2. Germline V gene lookup returns CDR1 DFQATT and CDR2 SNEGSKA (reference sequence). J gave up 7 bases and V 4 bases, and 8 bases lay outside the gene matches. CDR3 length equals 15 residues. The DNA for the CDR3 is TGCAGTGCTATGGTCAGGACTAGCGGGATAAATGAGCAGTTCTTC. Encoded protein: CSAMVRTSGINEQFF.

The rearrangement joins TRBV5-1 to TRBJ2-7, with 8 bases lining up with TRBD1. Trimming cost V 4 bases and J 5 bases; bases outside gene matches: 5. CDR3 length: 13 residues. Germline values: CDR1 SGHRS, CDR2 YFSETQ. The CDR3: CASSTGQVNEQYF. CDR3 coding DNA: TGCGCCAGCAGCACGGGACAGGTCAACGAGCAGTACTTC.

The chain joins TRBV5-1 to TRBJ1-5; no definite D call. The CDR3 has 17 amino acids. Between the trimmed V and J ends, which lost 0 bases and 2 bases, there was a span of 15 bases. Germline CDR1 and CDR2: SGHRS and YFSETQ. CDR3 in DNA: TGCGCCAGCAGCTTGGGACATAGTGGCTTTGGCAATCAGCCCCAGCATTTT. This codes for CASSLGHSGFGNQPQHF.

This chain uses TRBV27 with TRBJ2-1; tentative D call: TRBD2 (5 bases). Judging by the DNA end, TRBJ2-7 fits better; the J call may be wrong. Germline CDR1 and CDR2: MNHEY and SMNVEV (reference sequence). The CDR3 covers 13 residues. CDR3 region: CASSSGIDNEQYF. The CDR3 bases are TGTGCCAGCAGTAGCGGAATAGACAATGAGCAGTACTTC.